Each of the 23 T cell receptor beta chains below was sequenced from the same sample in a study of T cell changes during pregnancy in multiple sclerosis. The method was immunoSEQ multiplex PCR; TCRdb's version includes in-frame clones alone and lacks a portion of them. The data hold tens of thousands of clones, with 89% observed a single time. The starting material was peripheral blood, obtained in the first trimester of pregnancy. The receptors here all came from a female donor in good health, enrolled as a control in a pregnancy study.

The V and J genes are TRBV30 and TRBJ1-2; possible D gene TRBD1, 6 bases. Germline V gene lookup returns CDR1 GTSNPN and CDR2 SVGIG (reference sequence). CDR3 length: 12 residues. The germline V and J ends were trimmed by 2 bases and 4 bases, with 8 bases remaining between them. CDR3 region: CAWSLGGYGYTF. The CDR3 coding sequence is TGTGCCTGGAGTCTAGGGGGCTATGGCTACACCTTC. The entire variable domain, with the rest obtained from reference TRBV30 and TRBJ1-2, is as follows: SQTIHQWPATLVQPVGSPLSLECTVEGTSNPNLYWYRQAAGRGLQLLFYSVGIGQISSEVPQNLSASRPQDRQFILSSKKLLLSDSGFYLCAWSLGGYGYTFGSGTRLTVV.

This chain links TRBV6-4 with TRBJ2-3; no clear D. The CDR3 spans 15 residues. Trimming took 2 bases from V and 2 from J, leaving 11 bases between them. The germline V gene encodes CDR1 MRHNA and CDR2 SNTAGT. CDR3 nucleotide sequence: TGTGCCAGCAGTGACGAACTTTATAACACAGATACGCAGTATTTT. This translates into CASSDELYNTDTQYF.

The CDR3: CASSQTLAGGSQQYF. The DNA for the CDR3 is TGTGCCAGCAGCCAGACCCTAGCGGGAGGCTCTCAGCAGTACTTC. The chain employs TRBV4-2 and TRBJ2-5; 11 bases map to TRBD2. This CDR3 comprises 15 residues. The V gene's germline CDR1 is LGHNA and CDR2 YNFKEQ. Trimming at V came to 3 bases and at J to 11 bases, leaving 11 bases not matched to a gene.

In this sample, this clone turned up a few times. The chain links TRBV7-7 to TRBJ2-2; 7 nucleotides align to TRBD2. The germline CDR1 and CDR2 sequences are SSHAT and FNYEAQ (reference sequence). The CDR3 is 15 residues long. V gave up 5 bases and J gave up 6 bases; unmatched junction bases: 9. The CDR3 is CASSPGRAQSGELFF. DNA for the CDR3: TGTGCCAGCAGCCCTGGGAGGGCCCAGTCCGGGGAGCTGTTTTTT.

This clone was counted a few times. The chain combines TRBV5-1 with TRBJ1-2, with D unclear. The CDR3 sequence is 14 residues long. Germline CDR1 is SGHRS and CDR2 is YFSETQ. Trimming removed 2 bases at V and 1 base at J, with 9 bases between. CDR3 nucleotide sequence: TGCGCCAGCAGCTTTAGTGTGAATAACTATGGCTACACCTTC. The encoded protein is CASSFSVNNYGYTF.

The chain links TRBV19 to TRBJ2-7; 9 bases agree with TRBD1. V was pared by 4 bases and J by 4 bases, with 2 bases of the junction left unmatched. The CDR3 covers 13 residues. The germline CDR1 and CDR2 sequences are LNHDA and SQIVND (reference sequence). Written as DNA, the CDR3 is TGTGCCAGTAGTACGGGACAGGGTTACGAGCAGTACTTC. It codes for CASSTGQGYEQYF. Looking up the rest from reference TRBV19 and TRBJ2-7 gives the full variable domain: DGGITQSPKYLFRKEGQNVTLSCEQNLNHDAMYWYRQDPGQGLRLIYYSQIVNDFQKGDIAEGYSVSREKKESFPLTVTSAQKNPTAFYLCASSTGQGYEQYFGPGTRLTVT.

The CDR3 loop reads CATSRDPPTDTQYF. Here the CDR3 DNA reads TGTGCCACCAGCAGAGATCCCCCAACAGATACGCAGTATTTT. J is TRBJ2-3 and V is TRBV15; D unresolved. Germline V gene sequence: CDR1 LNHNV, CDR2 YYDKDF (reference sequence). Trimming removed 0 bases from V and 3 bases from J, with 7 bases in between. This CDR3 region has 14 residues.

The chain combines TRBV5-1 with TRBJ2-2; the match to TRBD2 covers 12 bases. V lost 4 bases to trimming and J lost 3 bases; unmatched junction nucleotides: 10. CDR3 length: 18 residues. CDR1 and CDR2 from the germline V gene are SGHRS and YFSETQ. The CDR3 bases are TGCGCCAGCAGCCCCAGGGGGGGGACTAGCGGGTACACCGGGGAGCTGTTTTTT. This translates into CASSPRGGTSGYTGELFF.

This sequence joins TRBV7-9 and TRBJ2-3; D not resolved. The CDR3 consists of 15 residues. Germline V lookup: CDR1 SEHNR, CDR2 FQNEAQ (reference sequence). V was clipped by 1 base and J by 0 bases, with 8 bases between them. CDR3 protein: CASSLDGVSTDTQYF. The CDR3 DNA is TGTGCCAGCAGCTTAGACGGAGTTAGCACAGATACGCAGTATTTT.

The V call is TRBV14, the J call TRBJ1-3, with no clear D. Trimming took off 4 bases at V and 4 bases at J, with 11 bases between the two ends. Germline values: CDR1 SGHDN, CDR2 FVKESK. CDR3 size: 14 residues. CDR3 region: CASSPTSPGNTIYF. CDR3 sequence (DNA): TGTGCCAGCAGCCCAACAAGTCCCGGAAACACCATATATTTT.

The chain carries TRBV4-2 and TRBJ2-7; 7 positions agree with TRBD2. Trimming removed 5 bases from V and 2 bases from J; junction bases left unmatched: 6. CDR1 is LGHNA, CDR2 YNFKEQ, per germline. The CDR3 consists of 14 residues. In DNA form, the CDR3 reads TGTGCCAGCAGCTCCGGGACTACAGCCTACGAGCAGTACTTC. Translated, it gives CASSSGTTAYEQYF.

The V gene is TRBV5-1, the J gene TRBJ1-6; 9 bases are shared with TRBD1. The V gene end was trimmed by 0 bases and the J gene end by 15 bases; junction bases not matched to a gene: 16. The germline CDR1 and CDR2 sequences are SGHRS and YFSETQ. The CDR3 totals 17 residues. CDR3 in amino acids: CASSLGPVTGQGSHLHF. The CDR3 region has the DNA TGCGCCAGCAGCTTGGGCCCTGTTACGGGACAGGGAAGTCACCTCCACTTT. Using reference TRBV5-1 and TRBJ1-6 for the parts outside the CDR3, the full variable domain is KAGVTQTPRYLIKTRGQQVTLSCSPISGHRSVSWYQQTPGQGLQFLFEYFSETQRNKGNFPGRFSGRQFSNSRSEMNVSTLELGDSALYLCASSLGPVTGQGSHLHFGNGTRLTVT.

This chain's CDR3 is CAIIAGDDTEAFF. CDR3 nucleotides: TGTGCCATCATAGCGGGGGACGACACTGAAGCTTTCTTT. V and J are TRBV10-3 and TRBJ1-1; possibly TRBD1 for D (5 bases). Trimming stripped 7 bases from V and 3 bases from J, with 12 bases between. CDR3 length: 13 residues. Germline-derived CDR1 and CDR2 are ENHRY and SYGVKD.

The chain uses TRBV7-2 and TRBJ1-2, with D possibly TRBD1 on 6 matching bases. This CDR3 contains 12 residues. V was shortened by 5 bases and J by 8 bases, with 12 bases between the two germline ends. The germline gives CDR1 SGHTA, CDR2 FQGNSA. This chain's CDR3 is CASSMTGRGYTF. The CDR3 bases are TGTGCCAGCAGCATGACAGGCAGGGGCTACACCTTC.

The CDR3 sequence is CASSQVSGGQETQYF. CDR3 sequence (DNA): TGCGCCAGCAGCCAAGTTTCAGGGGGCCAAGAGACCCAGTACTTC. The rearrangement uses TRBV4-1 and TRBJ2-5; 7 positions match TRBD1. Germline-derived CDR1 and CDR2 are MGHRA and YSYEKL. V gave up 1 base and J gave up 1 base; unmatched junction bases: 3. The CDR3 totals 15 residues.

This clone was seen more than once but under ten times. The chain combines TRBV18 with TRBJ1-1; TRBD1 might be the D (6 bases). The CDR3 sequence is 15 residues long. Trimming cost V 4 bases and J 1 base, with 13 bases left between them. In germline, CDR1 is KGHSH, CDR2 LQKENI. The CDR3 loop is CASSRGLNRNTEAFF. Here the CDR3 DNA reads TGTGCCAGCTCACGGGGGCTGAATAGGAACACTGAAGCTTTCTTT.

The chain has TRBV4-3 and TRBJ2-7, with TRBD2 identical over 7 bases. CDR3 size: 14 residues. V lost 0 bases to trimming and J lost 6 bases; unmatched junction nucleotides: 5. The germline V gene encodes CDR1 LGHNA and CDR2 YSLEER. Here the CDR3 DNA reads TGCGCCAGCAGCCAAGAAGCGGGGATCGGCGAGCAGTACTTC. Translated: CASSQEAGIGEQYF.

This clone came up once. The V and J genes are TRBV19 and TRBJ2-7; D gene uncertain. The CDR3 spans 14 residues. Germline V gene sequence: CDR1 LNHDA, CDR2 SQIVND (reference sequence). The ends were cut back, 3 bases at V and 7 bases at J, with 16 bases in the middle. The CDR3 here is CASSIGTRPGEQYF. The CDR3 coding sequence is TGTGCCAGTAGTATCGGCACGCGGCCCGGGGAGCAGTACTTC.

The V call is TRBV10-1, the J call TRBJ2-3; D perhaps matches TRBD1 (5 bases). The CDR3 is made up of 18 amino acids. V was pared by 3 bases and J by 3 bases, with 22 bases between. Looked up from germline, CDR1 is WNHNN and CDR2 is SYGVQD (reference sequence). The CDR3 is CASSESPTDIAKTDTQYF. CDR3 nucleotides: TGCGCCAGCAGTGAATCCCCGACAGACATCGCGAAGACAGATACGCAGTATTTT.

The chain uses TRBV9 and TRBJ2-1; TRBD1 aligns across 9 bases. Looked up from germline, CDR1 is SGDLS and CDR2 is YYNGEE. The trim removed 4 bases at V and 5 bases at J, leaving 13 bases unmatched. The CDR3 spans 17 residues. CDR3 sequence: CASSPRKGQGMDNEQFF. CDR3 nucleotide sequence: TGTGCCAGCAGCCCTCGTAAGGGACAGGGTATGGACAATGAGCAGTTCTTC.

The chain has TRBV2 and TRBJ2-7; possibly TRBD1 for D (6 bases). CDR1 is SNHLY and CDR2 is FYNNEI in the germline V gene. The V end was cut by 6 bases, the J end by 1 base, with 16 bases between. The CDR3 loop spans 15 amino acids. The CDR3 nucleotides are TGTGCCAGCAGGGGGTCCGACAGGTATTCCTACGAGCAGTACTTC. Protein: CASRGSDRYSYEQYF.

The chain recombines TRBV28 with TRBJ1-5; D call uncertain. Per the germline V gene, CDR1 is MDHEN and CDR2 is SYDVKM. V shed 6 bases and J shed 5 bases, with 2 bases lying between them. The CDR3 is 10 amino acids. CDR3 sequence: CASSDQPQHF. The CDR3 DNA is TGTGCCAGCAGCGATCAGCCCCAGCATTTT.

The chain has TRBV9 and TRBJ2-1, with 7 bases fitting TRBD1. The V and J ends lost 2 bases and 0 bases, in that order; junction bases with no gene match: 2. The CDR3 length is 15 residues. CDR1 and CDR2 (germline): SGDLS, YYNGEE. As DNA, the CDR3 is TGTGCCAGCAGCGTCTCAGGGGGCTCCTACAATGAGCAGTTCTTC. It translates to CASSVSGGSYNEQFF.